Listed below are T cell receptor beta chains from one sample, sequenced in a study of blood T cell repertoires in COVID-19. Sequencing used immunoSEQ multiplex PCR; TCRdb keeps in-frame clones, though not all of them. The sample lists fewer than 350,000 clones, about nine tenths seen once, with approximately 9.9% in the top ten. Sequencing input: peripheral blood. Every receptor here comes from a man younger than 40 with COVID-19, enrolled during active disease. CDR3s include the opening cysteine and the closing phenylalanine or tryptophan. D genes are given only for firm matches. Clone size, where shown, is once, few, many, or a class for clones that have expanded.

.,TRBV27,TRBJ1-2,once,TGTGCCAGCAGTAAACGACCCCAGGAGGCCTATGGCTACACCTTC,CASSKRPQEAYGYTF
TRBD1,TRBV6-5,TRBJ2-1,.,TGTGCCAGCAGTTACTCGACAGGGTTTGATGAGCAGTTCTTC,CASSYSTGFDEQFF
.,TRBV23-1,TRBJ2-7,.,TGCGCCAGCACCCGCCCGGGGTGTAGCCTAACCTACGAGCAGTACTTC,CASTRPGCSLTYEQYF
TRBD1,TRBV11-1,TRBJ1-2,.,TGTGCCAGCAGCTCACCGGGACAGGGGATCAACTATGGCTACACCTTC,CASSSPGQGINYGYTF
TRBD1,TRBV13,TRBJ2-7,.,TGTGCCAGCAGCTTACACAGGGGCTACGAGCAGTACTTC,CASSLHRGYEQYF
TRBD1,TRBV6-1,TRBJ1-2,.,TGTGCCAGCAGTGAAGAGTGGGATTGGACAGGGGGCATCTATGGCTACACCTTC,CASSEEWDWTGGIYGYTF
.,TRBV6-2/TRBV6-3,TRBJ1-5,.,TGTGCCAGCAGTTATCGAGAGGGTTCGGCGCAATTAAAAGATAGCAATCAGCCCCAGCATTTT,CASSYREGSAQLKDSNQPQHF
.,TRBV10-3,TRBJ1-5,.,TGTGCCATCAGTGAGTCGATTTACGGCGGCGGGTCCCAGCCCCAGCATTTT,CAISESIYGGGSQPQHF
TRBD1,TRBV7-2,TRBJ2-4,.,TGTGCCAGCAGCTTTCGACAGGGGGCGTCCAAAAACATTCAGTACTTC,CASSFRQGASKNIQYF
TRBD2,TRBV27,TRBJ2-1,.,TGTGCCAGCAGCATGAAAGGGACTAGCGACTATGAGCAGTTCTTC,CASSMKGTSDYEQFF